The 14 T cell receptor beta chains reported below all come from one sample, sequenced in a study of T cell repertoires in aging, cancer and after chemotherapy. TCR beta rearrangements were amplified from peripheral blood genomic DNA. A mixed TRB-A/B primer pool amplified rearranged TRB by multiplex touch-down PCR. A single record per CDR3 protein comes from TCRdb applying MiXCR to the multiplex PCR reads. The data show about 12,000 distinct CDR3 sequences, about 29% seen once. What was sequenced was blood. The receptors were gathered from a human donor with a blood cancer.

CDR3 sequence (DNA): TGTGCCAGCAGTTCTCTGGGGGGTCAGCCCCAGCATTTT. Residues: CASSSLGGQPQHF. The chain uses TRBV27 and TRBJ1-5; TRBD1 is a possible D gene (5 bases). V was shortened by 4 bases and J by 6 bases, with 10 bases between the two germline ends. The CDR3 runs 13 residues. Germline lookup yields CDR1 MNHEY and CDR2 SMNVEV (reference sequence).

The chain combines TRBV7-9 with TRBJ2-2; D call uncertain. Germline-derived CDR1 and CDR2 are SEHNR and FQNEAQ (reference sequence). Trimming left V 7 bases short and J 0 bases short, with 12 bases between. The CDR3 runs to 15 residues. The chain's CDR3 is CASTLSLTNTGELFF. The DNA for the CDR3 is TGTGCCAGCACCCTTAGCCTTACGAACACCGGGGAGCTGTTTTTT.

This clonotype was counted a few times. The gene calls are TRBV6-1 and TRBJ1-4; 8 bases map to TRBD1. The CDR3 has 15 amino acids. The trim removed 4 bases at V and 8 bases at J, leaving 9 bases unmatched. CDR1 and CDR2 (germline): MNHNS, SASEGT. As DNA, the CDR3 is TGTGCCAGCAGTGTAAACACAGGGGGGGGAGAAAAACTGTTTTTT. Translated, it gives CASSVNTGGGEKLFF.

This clonotype was seen more than once but under ten times. The chain recombines TRBV4-3 with TRBJ2-2, with 14 bases identical to TRBD2. J lost 7 bases, V lost 4 bases, and 8 bases had no gene match. The V gene's germline CDR1 is LGHNA and CDR2 YSLEER. This CDR3 region has 17 residues. Here the CDR3 reads CASSRGTSGRGGGELFF. The CDR3 DNA reads TGCGCCAGCAGCCGAGGGACTAGCGGGAGAGGTGGCGGGGAGCTGTTTTTT.

As regards this clonotype: A junction boundary mismatches the germline segment, possibly from a read error. The genes are TRBV10-3 and TRBJ1-5; 10 nucleotides match TRBD1. The germline V gene encodes CDR1 ENHRY and CDR2 SYGVKD. The CDR3 has 14 amino acids. DNA of the CDR3: TGTACCATCAGGGAGGGACAGGGGAGTCAGCCCCAGCATTTT. It codes for CTIREGQGSQPQHF.

This clonotype was observed a few times. J is TRBJ2-4 and V is TRBV6-5; TRBD1 matches 10 bases. V shed 8 bases, J shed 15 bases, and the junction held 7 bases outside the gene matches. Germline V CDR1 and CDR2: MNHEY, SVGAGI. There are 11 residues in the CDR3. This chain's CDR3 is CASGTGTGVYF. Written as DNA, the CDR3 is TGTGCCAGCGGAACCGGGACAGGGGTGTACTTC.

J is TRBJ1-1 and V is TRBV29-1; 7 nucleotides agree with TRBD1. Looked up from germline, CDR1 is SQVTM and CDR2 is ANQGSEA. The CDR3 spans 13 residues. With 5 bases clipped from V and 1 base from J, the junction kept 4 bases outside the gene matches. The CDR3 here is CSVPGTANTEAFF. CDR3 sequence (DNA): TGCAGCGTTCCTGGGACAGCGAACACTGAAGCTTTCTTT. The whole variable domain, remainder taken from reference TRBV29-1 and TRBJ1-1, is SAVISQKPSRDICQRGTSLTIQCQVDSQVTMMFWYRQQPGQSLTLIATANQGSEATYESGFVIDKFPISRPNLTFSTLTVSNMSPEDSSIYLCSVPGTANTEAFFGQGTRLTVV.

This clonotype has a handful of counts. The chain is built from TRBV5-1 and TRBJ2-1; 11 bases match TRBD1. Trimming cost V 4 bases and J 6 bases; bases outside gene matches: 9. The CDR3 extends over 16 amino acids. The germline gives CDR1 SGHRS, CDR2 YFSETQ. CDR3 amino acids: CASSPLQGTGGNEQFF. CDR3 nucleotide sequence: TGCGCCAGCAGCCCCCTCCAGGGGACAGGGGGCAATGAGCAGTTCTTC.

In its sample, this clonotype was seen a few times. The J gene is TRBJ1-2, the V gene TRBV7-2; TRBD1 aligns across 7 bases. CDR1 and CDR2 from the germline V gene are SGHTA and FQGNSA. The CDR3 sequence is 14 residues long. Trimming removed 5 bases from V and 7 bases from J; junction bases left unmatched: 10. CDR3 sequence reads: CASSPRGQLGGYTF. In DNA form, the CDR3 reads TGTGCCAGCAGCCCAAGGGGGCAGCTTGGTGGCTACACCTTC.

As regards this clonotype: Possible read error: a much larger clone is one base away. The chain is built from TRBV29-1 and TRBJ2-4; 11 bases align to TRBD1. Per germline, CDR1 SQVTM and CDR2 ANQGSEA. The CDR3 has 17 residues. V was pared by 6 bases and J by 3 bases, with 13 bases of the junction left unmatched. In DNA form, the CDR3 reads TGCAGCGTAGGACAGGGGGCCTCAGTGGGGGGCAAAAACATTCAGTACTTC. Its translation: CSVGQGASVGGKNIQYF.

In this sample, this clonotype turned up a few times. The chain links TRBV7-9 to TRBJ2-1, with TRBD1 matching 7 bases. The CDR3 runs to 15 residues. The J segment lost 7 bases and the V segment lost 5 bases, leaving 11 bases of the junction unmatched. In germline, CDR1 is SEHNR, CDR2 FQNEAQ (reference sequence). CDR3 protein: CASSRQGVLGNEQFF. The CDR3 nucleotides read TGTGCCAGCAGCCGGCAGGGGGTTCTAGGGAATGAGCAGTTCTTC.

This clonotype was seen a single time. It may be a read error: a sequence one base away is much more abundant. The chain has TRBV6-2 or TRBV6-3 and TRBJ2-5; 9 bases fit TRBD1. The germline CDR1 and CDR2 sequences are MNHEY and SVGEGT. The V segment lost 8 bases and the J segment 11 bases; nucleotides outside the gene matches: 15. The CDR3 is 14 residues long. DNA of the CDR3: TGTGCCAGCGGGGGACAGGGTCTCTACAATGAGCAGTACTTC. Its protein is CASGGQGLYNEQYF.

The chain uses TRBV10-3 and TRBJ1-4, with a tentative D call TRBD1 (6 bases). Deletions cut 2 bases from V and 5 bases from J, with 6 bases between. CDR1 is ENHRY and CDR2 is SYGVKD in the germline V gene. This CDR3 comprises 13 residues. The CDR3 loop reads CAISETGNEKLFF. DNA of the CDR3: TGTGCCATCAGTGAGACAGGGAATGAAAAACTGTTTTTT.

This sequence joins TRBV20-1 and TRBJ1-1; a weak D match, TRBD1 (5 bases). This CDR3 has 15 residues. V lost 0 bases and J 4 bases, leaving 15 bases between the germline ends. Germline CDR1 reads DFQATT; CDR2 reads SNEGSKA (reference sequence). The CDR3 nucleotides read TGCAGTGCTAGAGATTCAGGGAAGGGCGCCACTGAAGCTTTCTTT. Its protein is CSARDSGKGATEAFF.